The clone carrying this TCR beta chain showed up just once. The antigen remains undetermined. This sample was taken from a study of shared clonotypes between healthy human individuals. Whole-study findings and limits: Clonotypes shared by all four sorted-subset donors had higher generation probabilities than non-shared clonotypes.

The data were produced by immunoSEQ multiplex PCR, yet TCRdb's version contains in-frame clones alone and is incomplete. The table has more than 2 million clones, approximately 94% seen once. The CDR3 covers 12 residues. Trimming took off 4 bases at V and 8 bases at J, with 9 bases between the two ends. Germline CDR1 MNHEY, CDR2 SVGAGI. The TCR comes from a man younger than 30 in good health. Sequences were obtained from naive CD4+ T cells sorted from blood. Subset: CD45RA+ positively selected. The rearrangement joins TRBV6-5 to TRBJ2-1; possible D gene TRBD2, 5 bases. The CDR3 DNA follows: TGTGCCAGCAGTTGGAGGCAAGATGAGCAGTTCTTC. Translating it yields CASSWRQDEQFF.